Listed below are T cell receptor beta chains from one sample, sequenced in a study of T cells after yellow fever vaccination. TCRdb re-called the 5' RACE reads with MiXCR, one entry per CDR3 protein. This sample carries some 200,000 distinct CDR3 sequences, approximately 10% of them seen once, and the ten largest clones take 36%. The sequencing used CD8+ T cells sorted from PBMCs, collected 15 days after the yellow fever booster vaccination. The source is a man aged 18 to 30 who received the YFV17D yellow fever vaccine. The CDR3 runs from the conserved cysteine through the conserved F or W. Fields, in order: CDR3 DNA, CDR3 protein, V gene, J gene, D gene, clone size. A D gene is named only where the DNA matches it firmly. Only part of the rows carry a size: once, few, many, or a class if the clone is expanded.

TGTGCCAGCAGCACAACGACAGATACGCAGTATTTT	CASSTTTDTQYF	TRBV5-4	TRBJ2-3	-	few
TGTGCCAGCAGCCCGCGGAGCGGGGGTTCCTACGAGCAGTACTTC	CASSPRSGGSYEQYF	TRBV11-2	TRBJ2-7	TRBD2	-
TGTGCCAGCAGCCAATTGAAGGGTGGCGAGACCCAGTACTTC	CASSQLKGGETQYF	TRBV14	TRBJ2-5	-	few
TGTGCCAGCAGGGGGGATAGGCAGCAAGAGACCCAGTACTTC	CASRGDRQQETQYF	TRBV28	TRBJ2-5	-	few
TGCAGTGCTAGGGGGGGCAATCAGCCCCAGCATTTT	CSARGGNQPQHF	TRBV20-1	TRBJ1-5	-	-
TGTGCCAGCAGTAGGGACAGAAGCTACTACGAGCAGTACTTC	CASSRDRSYYEQYF	TRBV14	TRBJ2-7	TRBD1	-
TGCGCCAGCAGCCAAGGACATCCCGACTTAGGGAGGAACACCGGGGAGCTGTTTTTT	CASSQGHPDLGRNTGELFF	TRBV4-3	TRBJ2-2	-	-
TGTGCCAGCAGCTTGTGGAGACAGGACCAAGAGACCCAGTACTTC	CASSLWRQDQETQYF	TRBV5-6	TRBJ2-5	-	-
TGCGCCAGCAGCCAAGATCATGTAGGGGGCACAGATACGCAGTATTTT	CASSQDHVGGTDTQYF	TRBV4-3	TRBJ2-3	-	few
TGCAGTGCTGCAGGTTACAATCAGCCCCAGCATTTT	CSAAGYNQPQHF	TRBV20-1	TRBJ1-5	-	few
TGTGCCACCCGCAAGAGAGAAGGGTTAGGGGGAAGAACCGGGGAGCTGTTTTTT	CATRKREGLGGRTGELFF	TRBV15	TRBJ2-2	-	-
TGCGCCAGCAGCTTGGCCCCAGACAGCAATCAGCCCCAGCATTTT	CASSLAPDSNQPQHF	TRBV5-1	TRBJ1-5	-	few
TGTGCTAGTGGTTTGGGGGGGTACGAGCAGTACTTC	CASGLGGYEQYF	TRBV12-5	TRBJ2-7	-	-
TGTGCCAGCAGCGTAGGTCGGGGCTTCACTGAAGCTTTCTTT	CASSVGRGFTEAFF	TRBV9	TRBJ1-1	-	-
TGTGCCAGCAGCCTCCGGACTAGCGGGGGCAATGAGCAGTTCTTC	CASSLRTSGGNEQFF	TRBV11-3	TRBJ2-1	TRBD2	-
TGTGCCAGCAGCCTGGGACTAGCGAGTTACAATGAGCAGTTCTTC	CASSLGLASYNEQFF	TRBV5-6	TRBJ2-1	TRBD2	-
TGTGCCAGCAGCTTAAGTCTACGATCCTACGAGCAGTACTTC	CASSLSLRSYEQYF	TRBV7-9	TRBJ2-7	-	few
TGTGCCAGCAGCTCCCCGGAGGTAGATACGCAGTATTTT	CASSSPEVDTQYF	TRBV7-3	TRBJ2-3	-	many
TGTGCCAGCAGCTGGGTAGCGGGAGACAATGAGCAGTTCTTC	CASSWVAGDNEQFF	TRBV5-4	TRBJ2-1	TRBD2	few
TGCGCCAGCAGCCAAGTGACAGTAGGGCAGCCCCAGCATTTT	CASSQVTVGQPQHF	TRBV4-1	TRBJ1-5	-	few
TGTGCCAGCAGCCTCGATTCGTCTCCCTATGGCTACACCTTC	CASSLDSSPYGYTF	TRBV12-3/TRBV12-4	TRBJ1-2	-	few
TGTGCCAGCAGCTCCCTAGCGGGGGCCTACAATGAGCAGTTCTTC	CASSSLAGAYNEQFF	TRBV7-3	TRBJ2-1	TRBD2	few
TGTGCCAGTAGTATAGCGACAGGGGTTCCCAATGAGCAGTTCTTC	CASSIATGVPNEQFF	TRBV19	TRBJ2-1	TRBD1	-
TGTGCCAGCAGCACCCCATTGAGCACTGAAGCTTTCTTT	CASSTPLSTEAFF	TRBV14	TRBJ1-1	-	-
TGTGCCACCAGCAGCTTAGGGAGGACAGGCGAGCAGTACTTC	CATSSLGRTGEQYF	TRBV15	TRBJ2-7	-	-
TGCGCCAGCAGCCAATGGGGGGGCGGGGAGCTGTTTTTT	CASSQWGGGELFF	TRBV4-3	TRBJ2-2	TRBD2	few
TGTGCCAGCAGTTTATCTGGCAGGGCTGGTTCACCCCTCCACTTT	CASSLSGRAGSPLHF	TRBV12-3/TRBV12-4	TRBJ1-6	-	few
TGTGCCAGCAGCCTGCTAGGGGTCGAAAAACTGTTTTTT	CASSLLGVEKLFF	TRBV7-9	TRBJ1-4	-	-
TGCGCCAGCAGCCCGGATACAGGGATCCGGATGCCTGAAGCTTTCTTT	CASSPDTGIRMPEAFF	TRBV5-1	TRBJ1-1	-	-
TGTGCCAGCAGACTTGCTAGCGGCACGAACAATGAGCAGTTCTTC	CASRLASGTNNEQFF	TRBV12-3/TRBV12-4	TRBJ2-1	TRBD2	many
TGTGCTTTGGACAGGCCTAAAGCTTTCTTT	CALDRPKAFF	TRBV30	TRBJ1-1	TRBD1	few
TGTGCCAGCAGCGTAGCTCACAGGGGCAATCAGCCCCAGCATTTT	CASSVAHRGNQPQHF	TRBV9	TRBJ1-5	-	few
TGTGCCAGCAGCCGGGACCCAACTCCCTCTGGAAACACCATATATTTT	CASSRDPTPSGNTIYF	TRBV4-2	TRBJ1-3	-	-
TGTGCCAGCAAAAATAAGGGACTAGCGGCCCCAGATACGCAGTATTTT	CASKNKGLAAPDTQYF	TRBV12-3/TRBV12-4	TRBJ2-3	TRBD2	-
TGTGCCAGCACCTTGGCCGCAGAAGAGACCCAGTACTTC	CASTLAAEETQYF	TRBV7-9	TRBJ2-5	-	-
TGTGCCAGCGGCGGCAGGCCCCACGCGTGGCTCCAGTACCAAGAGACCCAGTACTTC	CASGGRPHAWLQYQETQYF	TRBV5-6	TRBJ2-5	-	-
TGCGCCAGCAGTCAATCGCAGTCAGAAGAGACCCAGTACTTC	CASSQSQSEETQYF	TRBV23-1	TRBJ2-5	-	few
TGTGCCAGCAGCTCGACACGGATGAACACTGAAGCTTTCTTT	CASSSTRMNTEAFF	TRBV7-2	TRBJ1-1	-	-
TGTGCCAGCACCCCCTCGGGTCTGAACACTGAAGCTTTCTTT	CASTPSGLNTEAFF	TRBV5-5	TRBJ1-1	-	few
TGCGCCAGCAGCCAATTGGGAAAGGACGAGCAGTACTTC	CASSQLGKDEQYF	TRBV4-3	TRBJ2-7	-	-
TGCAGTGCTTCGGCGGGCTACAATGAGCAGTTCTTC	CSASAGYNEQFF	TRBV20-1	TRBJ2-1	-	many
TGCGCCAGCAGCCGGGGACAGGGGGCTCTAACAGATACGCAGTATTTT	CASSRGQGALTDTQYF	TRBV5-1	TRBJ2-3	TRBD1	few
TGCAGCGCTACAGGGACAGGGGGCCCCTACGAGCAGTACTTC	CSATGTGGPYEQYF	TRBV29-1	TRBJ2-7	TRBD1	-
TGTGCCAGCAGCCCGACAGGGTTCACTGAAGCTTTCTTT	CASSPTGFTEAFF	TRBV12-3/TRBV12-4	TRBJ1-1	TRBD1	few
TGCGCCAGCAGCCTCGAGGCGACTAGCGGGGCCTACAATGAGCAGTTCTTC	CASSLEATSGAYNEQFF	TRBV4-1	TRBJ2-1	TRBD2	many
TGTGCCAGCAGTAATAACAGGGGGCGCTTAACTGAAGCTTTCTTT	CASSNNRGRLTEAFF	TRBV6-5	TRBJ1-1	TRBD1	-
TGTGCCAGCAGCCAAGATCAGGACAGGGGCTTAGGCAATCAGCCCCAGCATTTT	CASSQDQDRGLGNQPQHF	TRBV4-2	TRBJ1-5	TRBD1	-
TGTGCCATCAGGCTGGACAGCATGAACACTGAAGCTTTCTTT	CAIRLDSMNTEAFF	TRBV10-3	TRBJ1-1	-	-